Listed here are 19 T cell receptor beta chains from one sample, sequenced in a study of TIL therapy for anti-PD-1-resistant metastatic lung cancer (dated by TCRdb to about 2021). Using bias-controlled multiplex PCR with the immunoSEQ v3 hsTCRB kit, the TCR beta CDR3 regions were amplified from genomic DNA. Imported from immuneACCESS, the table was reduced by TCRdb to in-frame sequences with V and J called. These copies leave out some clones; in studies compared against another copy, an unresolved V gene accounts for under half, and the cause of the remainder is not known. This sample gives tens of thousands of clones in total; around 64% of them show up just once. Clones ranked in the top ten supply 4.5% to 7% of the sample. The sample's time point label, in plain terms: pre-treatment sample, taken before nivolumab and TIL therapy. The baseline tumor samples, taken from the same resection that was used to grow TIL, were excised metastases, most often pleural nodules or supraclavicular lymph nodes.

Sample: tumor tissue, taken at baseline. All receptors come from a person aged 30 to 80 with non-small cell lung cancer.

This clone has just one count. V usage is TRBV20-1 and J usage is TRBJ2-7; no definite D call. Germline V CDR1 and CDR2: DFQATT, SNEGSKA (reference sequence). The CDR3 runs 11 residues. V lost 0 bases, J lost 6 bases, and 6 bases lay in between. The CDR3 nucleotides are TGCAGTGCTAGAGACCCCCCCGAGCAGTACTTC. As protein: CSARDPPEQYF.

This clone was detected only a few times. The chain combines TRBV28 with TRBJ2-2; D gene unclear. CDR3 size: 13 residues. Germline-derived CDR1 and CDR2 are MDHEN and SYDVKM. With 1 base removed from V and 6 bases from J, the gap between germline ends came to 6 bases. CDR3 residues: CASSLFGPGELFF. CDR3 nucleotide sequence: TGTGCCAGCAGTTTATTCGGGCCCGGGGAGCTGTTTTTT. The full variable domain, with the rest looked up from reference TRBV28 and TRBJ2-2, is DVKVTQSSRYLVKRTGEKVFLECVQDMDHENMFWYRQDPGLGLRLIYFSYDVKMKEKGDIPEGYSVSREKKERFSLILESASTNQTSMYLCASSLFGPGELFFGEGSRLTVL.

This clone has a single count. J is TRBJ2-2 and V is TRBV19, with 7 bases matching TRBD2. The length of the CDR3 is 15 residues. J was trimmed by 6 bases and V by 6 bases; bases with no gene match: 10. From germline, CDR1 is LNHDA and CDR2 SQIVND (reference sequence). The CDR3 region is CASRPRLAQAGELFF. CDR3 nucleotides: TGTGCCAGTAGACCTCGACTAGCTCAGGCCGGGGAGCTGTTTTTT.

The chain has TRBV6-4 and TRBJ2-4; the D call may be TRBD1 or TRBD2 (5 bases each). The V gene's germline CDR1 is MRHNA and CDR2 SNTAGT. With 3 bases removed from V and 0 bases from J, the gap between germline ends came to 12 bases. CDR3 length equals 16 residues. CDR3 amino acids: CASSDWDAVAKNIQYF. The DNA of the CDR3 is TGTGCCAGCAGTGATTGGGACGCTGTAGCCAAAAACATTCAGTACTTC.

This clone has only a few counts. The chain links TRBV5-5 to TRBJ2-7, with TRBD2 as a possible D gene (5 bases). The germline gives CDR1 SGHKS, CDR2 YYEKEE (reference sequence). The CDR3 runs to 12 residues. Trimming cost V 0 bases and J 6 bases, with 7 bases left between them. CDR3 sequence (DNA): TGTGCCAGCAGCTTGGAACGGGGCGAGCAGTACTTC. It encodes CASSLERGEQYF.

In nucleotides, the CDR3 is TGTGCCAGCAGTAAGTCGTGGTTATTCACAGAGGCGCAGTATTTT. It encodes CASSKSWLFTEAQYF. V and J are TRBV7-9 and TRBJ2-3; D gene ambiguous. V lost 6 bases to trimming and J lost 10 bases, with 23 bases between them. The CDR3 runs 15 residues. Germline V lookup: CDR1 SEHNR, CDR2 FQNEAQ (reference sequence).

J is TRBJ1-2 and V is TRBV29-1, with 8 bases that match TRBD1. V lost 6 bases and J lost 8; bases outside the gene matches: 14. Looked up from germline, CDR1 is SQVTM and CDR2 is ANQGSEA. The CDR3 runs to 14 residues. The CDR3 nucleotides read TGCAGCGTAGACCTAGACAGGGGACTAGGCGGCTACACCTTC. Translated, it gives CSVDLDRGLGGYTF.

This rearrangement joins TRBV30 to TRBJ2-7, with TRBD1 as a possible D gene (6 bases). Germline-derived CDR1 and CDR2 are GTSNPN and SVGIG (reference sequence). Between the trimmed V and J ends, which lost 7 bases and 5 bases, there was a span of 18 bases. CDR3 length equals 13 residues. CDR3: CALLNQGSHEQYF. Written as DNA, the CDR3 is TGTGCCTTGCTGAATCAGGGGTCCCACGAGCAGTACTTC.

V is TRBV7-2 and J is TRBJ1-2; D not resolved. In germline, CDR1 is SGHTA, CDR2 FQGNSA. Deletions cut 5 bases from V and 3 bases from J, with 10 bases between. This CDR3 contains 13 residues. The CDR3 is CASSLSLDYGYTF. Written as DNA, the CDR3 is TGTGCCAGCAGCCTCAGCCTGGACTATGGCTACACCTTC.

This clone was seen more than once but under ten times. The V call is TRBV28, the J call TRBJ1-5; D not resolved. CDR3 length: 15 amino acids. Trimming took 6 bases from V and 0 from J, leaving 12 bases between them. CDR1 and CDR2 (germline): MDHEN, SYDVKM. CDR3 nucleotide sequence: TGTGCCAGCAGCCTGACAAGTTATAGCAATCAGCCCCAGCATTTT. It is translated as CASSLTSYSNQPQHF.

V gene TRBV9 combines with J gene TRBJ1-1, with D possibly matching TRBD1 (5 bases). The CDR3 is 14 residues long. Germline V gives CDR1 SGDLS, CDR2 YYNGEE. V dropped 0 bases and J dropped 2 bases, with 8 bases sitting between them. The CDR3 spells CASSVEGANTEAFF. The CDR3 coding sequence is TGTGCCAGCAGCGTAGAAGGGGCAAACACTGAAGCTTTCTTT. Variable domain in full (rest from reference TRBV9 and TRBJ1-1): DSGVTQTPKHLITATGQRVTLRCSPRSGDLSVYWYQQSLDQGLQFLIQYYNGEERAKGNILERFSAQQFPDLHSELNLSSLELGDSALYFCASSVEGANTEAFFGQGTRLTVV.

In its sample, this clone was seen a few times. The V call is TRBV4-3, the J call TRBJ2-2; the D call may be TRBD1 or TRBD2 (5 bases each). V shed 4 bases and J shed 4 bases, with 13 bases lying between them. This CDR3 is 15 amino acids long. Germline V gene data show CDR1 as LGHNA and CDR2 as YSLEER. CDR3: CASSPGARSTGELFF. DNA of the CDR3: TGCGCCAGCAGCCCCGGGGCCAGGAGCACCGGGGAGCTGTTTTTT.

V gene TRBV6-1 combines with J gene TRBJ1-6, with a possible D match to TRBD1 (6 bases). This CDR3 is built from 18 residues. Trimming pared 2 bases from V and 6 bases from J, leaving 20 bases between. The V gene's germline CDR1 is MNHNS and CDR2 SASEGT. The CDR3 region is CASSESVAGRGPNSPLHF. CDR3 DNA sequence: TGTGCCAGCAGTGAATCGGTGGCTGGCAGGGGCCCTAATTCACCCCTCCACTTT.

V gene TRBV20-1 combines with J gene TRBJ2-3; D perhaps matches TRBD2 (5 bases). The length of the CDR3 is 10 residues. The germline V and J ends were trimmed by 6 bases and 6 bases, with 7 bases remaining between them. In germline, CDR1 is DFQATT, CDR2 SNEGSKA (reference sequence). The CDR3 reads CSATRDTQYF. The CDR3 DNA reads TGCAGTGCAACTAGGGATACGCAGTATTTT.

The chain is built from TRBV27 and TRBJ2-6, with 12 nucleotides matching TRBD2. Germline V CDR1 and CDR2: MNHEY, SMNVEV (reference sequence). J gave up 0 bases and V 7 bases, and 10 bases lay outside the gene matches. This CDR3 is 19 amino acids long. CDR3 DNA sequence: TGTGCCAGCACCTTAATCGGACTAGCGGGGACCTCTGGGGCCAACGTCCTGACTTTC. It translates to CASTLIGLAGTSGANVLTF.

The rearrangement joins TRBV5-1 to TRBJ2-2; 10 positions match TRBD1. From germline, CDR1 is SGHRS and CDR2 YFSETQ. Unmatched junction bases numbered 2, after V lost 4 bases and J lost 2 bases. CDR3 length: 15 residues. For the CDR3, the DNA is TGCGCCAGCAGCGGACAGGGGGAAAACACCGGGGAGCTGTTTTTT. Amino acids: CASSGQGENTGELFF.

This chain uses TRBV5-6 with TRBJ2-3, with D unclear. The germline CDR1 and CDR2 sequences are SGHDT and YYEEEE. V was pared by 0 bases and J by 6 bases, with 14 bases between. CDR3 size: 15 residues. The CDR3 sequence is CASSLDYFEADTQYF. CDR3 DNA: TGTGCCAGCAGCTTGGATTACTTCGAAGCGGATACGCAGTATTTT. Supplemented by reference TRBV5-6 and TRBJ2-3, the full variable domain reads DAGVTQSPTHLIKTRGQQVTLRCSPKSGHDTVSWYQQALGQGPQFIFQYYEEEERQRGNFPDRFSGHQFPNYSSELNVNALLLGDSALYLCASSLDYFEADTQYFGPGTRLTVL.

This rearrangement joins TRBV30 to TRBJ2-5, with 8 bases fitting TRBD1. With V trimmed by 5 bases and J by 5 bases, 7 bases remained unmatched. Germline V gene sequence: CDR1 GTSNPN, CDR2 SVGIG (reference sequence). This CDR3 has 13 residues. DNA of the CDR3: TGTGCCTGGGTACGATCAGGGGGCGAGACCCAGTACTTC. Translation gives CAWVRSGGETQYF.

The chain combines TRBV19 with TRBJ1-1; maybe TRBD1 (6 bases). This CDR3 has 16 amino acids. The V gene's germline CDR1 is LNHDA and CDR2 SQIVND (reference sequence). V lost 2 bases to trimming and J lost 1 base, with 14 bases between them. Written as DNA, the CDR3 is TGTGCCAGTAGTATATTGGGCGGGACACCGAACACTGAAGCTTTCTTT. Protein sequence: CASSILGGTPNTEAFF.